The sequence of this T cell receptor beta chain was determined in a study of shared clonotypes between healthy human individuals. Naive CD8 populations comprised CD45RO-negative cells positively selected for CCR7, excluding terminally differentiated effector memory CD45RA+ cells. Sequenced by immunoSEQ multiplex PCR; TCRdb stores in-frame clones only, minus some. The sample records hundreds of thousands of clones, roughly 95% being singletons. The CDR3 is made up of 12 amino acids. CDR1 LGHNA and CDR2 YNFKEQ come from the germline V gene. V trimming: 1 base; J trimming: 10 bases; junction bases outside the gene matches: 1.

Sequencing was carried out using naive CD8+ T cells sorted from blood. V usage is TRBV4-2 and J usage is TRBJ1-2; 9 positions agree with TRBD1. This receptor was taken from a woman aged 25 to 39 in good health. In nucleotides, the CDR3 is TGTGCCAGCAGCCAAGGACAGGGGGACTACACCTTC. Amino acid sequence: CASSQGQGDYTF.